These T cell receptor beta chains were read from a single sample in a study of CDR3 diversity in severe acne. Via MiXCR, TCRdb re-called the PCR reads, giving one row per CDR3 protein. The profile shows tens of thousands of distinct CDR3 sequences, about 53% of them singletons. Input material: blood. The receptors shown here come from a male donor with severe acne vulgaris. The CDR3 runs from the conserved cysteine through the conserved F or W. The D gene is left open where the match is weak. Size is stated for part of the rows, as once, few or many counts, or as a class when the clone is expanded.

j_call,v_call,clone_size,d_call,cdr3_aa
TRBJ2-7,TRBV5-6,medium-sized,NA,CASSLIVSSYEQYF
TRBJ1-5,TRBV5-1,once,NA,CASSLWGGADQPRHF
TRBJ1-4,TRBV7-9,few,NA,CASSLSGSEKLFF
TRBJ1-2,TRBV7-9,few,NA,CASSGREVVYGYTF
TRBJ2-5,TRBV28,NA,NA,CASSGHEEETQYF
TRBJ2-6,TRBV5-4,NA,NA,CASSSTNGANVLTF
TRBJ1-2,TRBV5-8,few,NA,CASSLQGTQKRGYTF
TRBJ2-7,TRBV2,NA,NA,CASRGTYEQYF
TRBJ2-3,TRBV25-1,NA,TRBD2,CASSESVGRGDTQYF
TRBJ2-7,TRBV7-3,NA,TRBD2,CASSLEVAGGPNSYEQYF
TRBJ2-7,TRBV29-1,many,NA,CSVEDSHSSYEQYF
TRBJ1-2,TRBV28,NA,NA,CASRLDDLYGYTF
TRBJ1-1,TRBV19,NA,NA,CASSVLNEGTEAFF
TRBJ1-2,TRBV25-1,NA,NA,CASSPTPTPNYGYTF
TRBJ1-1,TRBV9,NA,NA,CASSPGTDREAFF
TRBJ2-3,TRBV27,few,NA,CASSLESGTDTQYF
TRBJ2-1,TRBV11-2,NA,NA,CASSLGGVSSYKGQFF
TRBJ2-5,TRBV25-1,NA,NA,CASSEKQETQYF
TRBJ2-1,TRBV7-2,NA,NA,CASSLGTSIIDEQFF
TRBJ1-2,TRBV5-1,NA,NA,CASSLSGGLGYGYTF
TRBJ1-2,TRBV19,many,NA,CASSIGSGLTANYGYTF
TRBJ1-1,TRBV27,NA,NA,CASRGALNTEAFF
TRBJ2-3,TRBV18,NA,NA,CASSPTSEDTQYF
TRBJ2-2,TRBV20-1,NA,NA,CSASGFAGTLNEQFFGELFF
TRBJ2-7,TRBV5-6,few,NA,CASSADSFHEQYF
TRBJ2-7,TRBV7-2,medium-sized,NA,CASSPRGGGFTYEQYF
TRBJ2-3,TRBV6-1,NA,TRBD2,CATRSTSGDTQYF
TRBJ2-5,TRBV6-5,NA,NA,CASSRQGGLVRVTQYF
TRBJ1-1,TRBV7-2,NA,NA,CASSPPGATEAFF
TRBJ2-2,TRBV6-6,NA,NA,CASSYAKPNGELFF
TRBJ2-5,TRBV5-1,many,TRBD2,CASSRTSGQQETQYF
TRBJ2-1,TRBV7-9,NA,TRBD1,CASSTGTGNNEQFF
TRBJ2-7,TRBV15,many,TRBD2,CATSNLAGEEQYF
TRBJ2-7,TRBV25-1,NA,TRBD2,CASSEGLAGPYEQYF
TRBJ2-7,TRBV10-3,once,NA,CAISDPWRGRERYEQYF
TRBJ1-1,TRBV19,NA,NA,CASKRGANTEAFF
TRBJ2-5,TRBV11-2,few,NA,CASSSSPGAGVQETQYF
TRBJ1-6,TRBV14,many,NA,CASSQGVTNSPLHF
TRBJ2-2,TRBV29-1,NA,NA,CSVEFGGELFF
TRBJ1-1,TRBV29-1,NA,NA,CSVVGTEAFF
TRBJ1-3,TRBV7-2,many,NA,CASSIDGGPGNTIYF
TRBJ1-6,TRBV20-1,NA,NA,CSAPSPDPRNSPLHF
TRBJ2-5,TRBV6-5,NA,NA,CASSSGRNQETQYF
TRBJ2-7,TRBV30,NA,TRBD2,CAWSYSGTSGIEGEQYF
TRBJ2-7,TRBV4-2,NA,NA,CASSQAVTYEQYF